Listed below are T cell receptor beta chains from one sample, sequenced in a study of blood T cell repertoires in COVID-19. Using immunoSEQ multiplex PCR, the repertoire was profiled, and TCRdb retains in-frame clones only, with some absent. In the table there are almost 400,000 clones, around 87% of which are singletons. The sequenced sample consisted of peripheral blood. These receptors were collected from a woman aged 55-69 years with COVID-19, enrolled during active disease. Both conserved end residues are part of each CDR3. D genes are given only for firm matches. Size values are once, few and many counts, or a class for expanded clones, and some rows have none.

J: TRBJ2-1
size: many
D: TRBD1
V: TRBV25-1
CDR3: CASSAPGQGGNEQFF
DNA: TGTGCCAGCAGTGCTCCGGGACAGGGGGGGAATGAGCAGTTCTTC

J: TRBJ1-1
size: -
D: -
V: TRBV2
CDR3: CATTTQGTEAFF
DNA: TGTGCCACCACGACTCAAGGAACGGAAGCTTTCTTT

J: TRBJ1-1
size: -
D: -
V: TRBV28
CDR3: CASSLQRSRAFF
DNA: TGTGCCAGCAGTTTACAGCGGTCCAGGGCTTTCTTT

J: TRBJ1-4
size: -
D: -
V: TRBV5-5
CDR3: CASSFHNEKLFF
DNA: TGTGCCAGCAGCTTCCATAATGAAAAACTGTTTTTT

J: TRBJ1-3
size: -
D: -
V: TRBV7-2
CDR3: CASSNLGGGNTIYF
DNA: TGTGCCAGCTCCAACCTCGGGGGGGGAAACACCATATATTTT

J: TRBJ2-2
size: -
D: -
V: TRBV30
CDR3: CAQDKQNTGELFF
DNA: TGTGCTCAGGACAAACAGAACACCGGGGAGCTGTTTTTT

J: TRBJ1-5
size: -
D: -
V: TRBV10-3
CDR3: CAISGEGGNQPQHF
DNA: TGTGCCATCAGTGGCGAGGGGGGCAATCAGCCCCAGCATTTT

J: TRBJ2-6
size: -
D: -
V: TRBV5-1
CDR3: CASSQQGPGANVLTF
DNA: TGCGCCAGCAGTCAACAGGGACCCGGGGCCAACGTCCTGACTTTC

J: TRBJ1-4
size: few
D: -
V: TRBV30
CDR3: CAWSVGDEKLFF
DNA: TGTGCCTGGAGTGTGGGAGATGAAAAACTGTTTTTT

J: TRBJ2-7
size: -
D: -
V: TRBV7-2
CDR3: CASGRGHYEQYF
DNA: TGTGCCAGCGGCCGGGGACACTACGAGCAGTACTTC

J: TRBJ2-7
size: once
D: -
V: TRBV5-1
CDR3: CASSLGHAVGREQYF
DNA: TGCGCCAGCAGCCTGGGACACGCCGTAGGTCGCGAGCAGTACTTC

J: TRBJ2-5
size: -
D: -
V: TRBV6-5
CDR3: CASALRGPQETQYF
DNA: TGTGCCAGCGCCCTGCGGGGGCCCCAAGAGACCCAGTACTTC

J: TRBJ1-2
size: -
D: -
V: TRBV28
CDR3: CASSSSVDGYTF
DNA: TGTGCCAGCAGTTCAAGCGTCGATGGCTACACCTTC

J: TRBJ2-3
size: -
D: -
V: TRBV28
CDR3: CASSLGGGADTQYF
DNA: TGTGCCAGCAGTTTAGGCGGGGGCGCAGATACGCAGTATTTT

J: TRBJ2-1
size: -
D: -
V: TRBV29-1
CDR3: CSAGGQGYGEQFF
DNA: TGCAGCGCTGGCGGGCAGGGCTATGGTGAGCAGTTCTTC

J: TRBJ1-2
size: -
D: -
V: TRBV4-1
CDR3: CASSQVGTGFANYGYTF
DNA: TGCGCCAGCAGCCAAGTCGGAACAGGCTTTGCGAACTATGGCTACACCTTC

J: TRBJ2-1
size: -
D: TRBD2
V: TRBV7-8
CDR3: CASSFVGSGVDEQFF
DNA: TGTGCCAGCAGCTTTGTTGGTAGCGGGGTTGATGAGCAGTTCTTC

J: TRBJ1-2
size: -
D: TRBD1
V: TRBV6-4
CDR3: CASRKNRGDGYTF
DNA: TGTGCCAGCCGTAAGAACAGGGGGGATGGCTACACCTTC

J: TRBJ1-5
size: -
D: -
V: TRBV19
CDR3: CASSRRNQPQHF
DNA: TGTGCCAGTAGTAGGAGAAATCAGCCCCAGCATTTT

J: TRBJ2-7
size: once
D: -
V: TRBV4-1
CDR3: CASSQEAGDEQYF
DNA: TGCGCCAGCAGCCAAGAGGCCGGGGACGAGCAGTACTTC

J: TRBJ2-7
size: -
D: -
V: TRBV2
CDR3: CAGRKGHEQYF
DNA: TGTGCCGGCCGAAAGGGGCACGAGCAGTACTTC

J: TRBJ2-2
size: -
D: TRBD2
V: TRBV11-1
CDR3: CASSTGLAGGTGELFF
DNA: TGTGCCAGCAGCACCGGACTAGCGGGGGGCACCGGGGAGCTGTTTTTT

J: TRBJ1-2
size: -
D: -
V: TRBV9
CDR3: CASSGGRESVYYGYTF
DNA: TGTGCCAGCAGCGGAGGGAGGGAGTCAGTTTACTATGGCTACACCTTC

J: TRBJ2-3
size: once
D: TRBD1
V: TRBV7-9
CDR3: CASSLAGGEDTQYF
DNA: TGTGCCAGCAGCTTGGCAGGGGGAGAAGATACGCAGTATTTT

J: TRBJ1-5
size: -
D: TRBD1
V: TRBV7-6
CDR3: CASSYNRDSQPQHF
DNA: TGTGCCAGCAGCTATAACCGGGACAGCCAGCCCCAGCATTTT

J: TRBJ1-2
size: -
D: TRBD1
V: TRBV5-6
CDR3: CASRWTGTGYGYTF
DNA: TGTGCCAGCAGGTGGACAGGGACGGGATATGGCTACACCTTC

J: TRBJ2-3
size: -
D: TRBD2
V: TRBV19
CDR3: CASSIAGGATDTQYF
DNA: TGTGCCAGTAGTATAGCGGGAGGGGCCACAGATACGCAGTATTTT

J: TRBJ1-5
size: -
D: -
V: TRBV5-1
CDR3: CASSLGQGIDNQPQHF
DNA: TGCGCCAGCAGCTTGGGGCAGGGAATTGACAATCAGCCCCAGCATTTT

J: TRBJ1-1
size: -
D: -
V: TRBV25-1
CDR3: CASSKSGGDTEAFF
DNA: TGTGCCAGCTCGAAATCGGGGGGAGACACTGAAGCTTTCTTT

J: TRBJ2-1
size: -
D: -
V: TRBV19
CDR3: CASSMVNTGNNEQFF
DNA: TGTGCCAGTAGTATGGTAAACACGGGTAACAATGAGCAGTTCTTC

J: TRBJ1-6
size: -
D: -
V: TRBV30
CDR3: CAWSVLYLRDSYNSPLHF
DNA: TGTGCCTGGAGTGTACTATATTTGAGGGACTCCTATAATTCACCCCTCCACTTT

J: TRBJ2-5
size: -
D: -
V: TRBV2
CDR3: CASSGGVGETQYF
DNA: TGTGCCAGCAGTGGGGGGGTCGGAGAGACCCAGTACTTC

J: TRBJ2-4
size: few
D: TRBD1
V: TRBV5-1
CDR3: CASSLPDRDSENIQYF
DNA: TGCGCCAGCAGCTTGCCCGACCGGGACAGCGAAAACATTCAGTACTTC

J: TRBJ2-7
size: -
D: -
V: TRBV21-1
CDR3: CASSKGGTSGVDYEQYF
DNA: TGTGCCAGCAGCAAAGGGGGGACTAGCGGGGTAGACTACGAGCAGTACTTC

J: TRBJ2-5
size: -
D: -
V: TRBV2
CDR3: CASMRDRLGETQYF
DNA: TGTGCCAGCATGCGGGACCGCCTGGGGGAGACCCAGTACTTC

J: TRBJ1-1
size: -
D: TRBD1
V: TRBV5-1
CDR3: CASSGLTGTGGTEAFF
DNA: TGCGCCAGCAGCGGGTTGACCGGGACAGGGGGAACTGAAGCTTTCTTT

J: TRBJ2-2
size: -
D: -
V: TRBV5-6
CDR3: CASSFTGYRELFF
DNA: TGTGCCAGCAGCTTCACAGGGTACCGGGAGCTGTTTTTT

J: TRBJ2-3
size: few
D: TRBD2
V: TRBV10-3
CDR3: CAISEGLASTDTQYF
DNA: TGTGCCATCAGTGAGGGACTAGCGAGTACAGATACGCAGTATTTT

J: TRBJ2-3
size: -
D: -
V: TRBV9
CDR3: CASSATGRSTDTQYF
DNA: TGTGCCAGCAGCGCTACAGGGAGAAGCACAGATACGCAGTATTTT

J: TRBJ1-2
size: -
D: -
V: TRBV14
CDR3: CASSPEVGEANGYTF
DNA: TGTGCCAGCAGCCCCGAGGTAGGGGAGGCGAATGGCTACACCTTC

J: TRBJ1-1
size: -
D: TRBD1
V: TRBV27
CDR3: CASSPRQGANTEAFF
DNA: TGTGCCAGCAGTCCCAGACAGGGGGCAAACACTGAAGCTTTCTTT

J: TRBJ2-3
size: -
D: -
V: TRBV9
CDR3: CASSPAGTAVLDTQYF
DNA: TGTGCCAGCAGCCCCGCCGGGACTGCTGTCCTAGATACGCAGTATTTT

J: TRBJ1-1
size: -
D: -
V: TRBV6-5
CDR3: CASSLRGGNTEAFF
DNA: TGTGCCAGCAGCCTACGGGGGGGCAACACTGAAGCTTTCTTT

J: TRBJ1-3
size: -
D: TRBD1
V: TRBV28
CDR3: CASSDRGWTIYF
DNA: TGTGCCAGCAGTGACAGGGGGTGGACCATATATTTT

J: TRBJ2-2
size: once
D: -
V: TRBV5-1
CDR3: CASSTGEPIRELFF
DNA: TGCGCCAGCAGCACTGGAGAGCCAATCCGGGAGCTGTTTTTT

J: TRBJ1-1
size: -
D: -
V: TRBV30
CDR3: CAWSPRQGSPQDTEAFF
DNA: TGTGCCTGGAGCCCCCGCCAGGGGTCCCCTCAGGACACTGAAGCTTTCTTT

J: TRBJ2-7
size: few
D: TRBD2
V: TRBV7-9
CDR3: CASSLVGREGYEQYF
DNA: TGTGCCAGCAGCTTAGTAGGCAGGGAGGGCTACGAGCAGTACTTC

J: TRBJ2-3
size: once
D: -
V: TRBV2
CDR3: CASRERASTDTQYF
DNA: TGTGCCAGCAGAGAGCGGGCCAGCACAGATACGCAGTATTTT